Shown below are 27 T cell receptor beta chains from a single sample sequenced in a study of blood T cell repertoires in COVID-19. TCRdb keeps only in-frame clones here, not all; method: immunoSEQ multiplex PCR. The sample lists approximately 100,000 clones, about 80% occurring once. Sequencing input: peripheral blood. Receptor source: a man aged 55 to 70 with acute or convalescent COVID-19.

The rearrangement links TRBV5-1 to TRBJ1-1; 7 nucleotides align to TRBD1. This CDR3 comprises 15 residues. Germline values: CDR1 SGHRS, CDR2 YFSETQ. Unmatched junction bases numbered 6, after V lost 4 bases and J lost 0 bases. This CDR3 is CASSQGQIMNTEAFF. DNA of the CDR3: TGCGCCAGCAGCCAGGGACAGATCATGAACACTGAAGCTTTCTTT.

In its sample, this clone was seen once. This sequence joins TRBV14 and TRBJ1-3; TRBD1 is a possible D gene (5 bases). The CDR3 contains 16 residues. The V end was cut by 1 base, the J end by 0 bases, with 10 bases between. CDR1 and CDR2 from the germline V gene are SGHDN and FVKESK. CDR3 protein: CASSQAHRISGNTIYF. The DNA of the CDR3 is TGTGCCAGCAGCCAAGCTCACAGGATCTCTGGAAACACCATATATTTT.

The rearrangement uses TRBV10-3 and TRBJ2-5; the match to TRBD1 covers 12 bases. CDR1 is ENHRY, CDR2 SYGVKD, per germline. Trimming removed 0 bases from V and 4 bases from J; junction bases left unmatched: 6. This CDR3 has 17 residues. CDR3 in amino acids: CAISESGTGGSGETQYF. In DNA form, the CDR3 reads TGTGCCATCAGTGAGTCAGGGACAGGGGGCTCCGGAGAGACCCAGTACTTC.

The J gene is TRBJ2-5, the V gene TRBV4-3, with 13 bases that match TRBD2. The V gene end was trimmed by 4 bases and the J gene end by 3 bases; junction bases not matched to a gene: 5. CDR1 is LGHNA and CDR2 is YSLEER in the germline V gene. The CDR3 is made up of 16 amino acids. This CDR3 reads CASSPPTSGGKETQYF. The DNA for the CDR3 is TGCGCCAGCAGCCCCCCGACTAGCGGGGGGAAAGAGACCCAGTACTTC.

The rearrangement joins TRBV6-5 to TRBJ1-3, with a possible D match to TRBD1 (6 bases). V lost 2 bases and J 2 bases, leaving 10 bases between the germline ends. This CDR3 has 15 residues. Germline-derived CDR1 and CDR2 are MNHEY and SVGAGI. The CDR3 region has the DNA TGTGCCAGCAGTTACGACAGGTCTACTGGAAACACCATATATTTT. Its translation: CASSYDRSTGNTIYF.

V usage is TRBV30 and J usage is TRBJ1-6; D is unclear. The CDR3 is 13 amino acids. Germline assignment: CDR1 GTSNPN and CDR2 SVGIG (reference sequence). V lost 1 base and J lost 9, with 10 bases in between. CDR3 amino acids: CAWSGTRGSPLHF. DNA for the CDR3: TGTGCCTGGAGTGGGACCCGGGGTTCACCCCTCCACTTT.

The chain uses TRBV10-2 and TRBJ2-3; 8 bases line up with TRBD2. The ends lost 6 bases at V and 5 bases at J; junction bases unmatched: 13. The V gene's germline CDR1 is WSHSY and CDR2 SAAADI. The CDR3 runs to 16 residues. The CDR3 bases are TGCGCCAGCAGCCTGACAGCGGGGGAGTTAGGAGATACGCAGTATTTT. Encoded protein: CASSLTAGELGDTQYF.

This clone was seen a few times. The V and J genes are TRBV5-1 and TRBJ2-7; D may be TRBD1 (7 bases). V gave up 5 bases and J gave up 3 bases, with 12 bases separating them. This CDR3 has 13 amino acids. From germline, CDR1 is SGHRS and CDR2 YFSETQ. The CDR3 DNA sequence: TGCGCCAGCAGGGCGGGACAGAACTACGAGCAGTACTTC. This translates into CASRAGQNYEQYF.

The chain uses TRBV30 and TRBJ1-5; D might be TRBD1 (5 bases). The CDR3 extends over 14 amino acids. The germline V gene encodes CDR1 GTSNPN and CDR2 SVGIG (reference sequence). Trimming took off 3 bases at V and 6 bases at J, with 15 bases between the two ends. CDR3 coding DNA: TGTGCCTGGAGCTGGCAGGGTGGGTCTCAGCCCCAGCATTTT. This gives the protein CAWSWQGGSQPQHF.

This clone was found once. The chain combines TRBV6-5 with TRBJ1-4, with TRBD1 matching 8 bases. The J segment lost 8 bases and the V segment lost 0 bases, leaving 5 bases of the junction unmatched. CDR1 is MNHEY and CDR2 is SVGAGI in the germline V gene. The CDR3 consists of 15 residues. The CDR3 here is CASSYSRGRYEKLFF. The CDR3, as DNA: TGTGCCAGCAGTTACTCCAGGGGGCGTTACGAAAAACTGTTTTTT.

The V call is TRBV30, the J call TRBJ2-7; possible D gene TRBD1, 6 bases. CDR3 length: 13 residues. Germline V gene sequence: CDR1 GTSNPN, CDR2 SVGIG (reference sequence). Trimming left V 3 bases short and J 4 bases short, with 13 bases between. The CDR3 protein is CAWRNTGTYEQYF. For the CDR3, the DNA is TGTGCCTGGAGGAACACGGGGACATACGAGCAGTACTTC. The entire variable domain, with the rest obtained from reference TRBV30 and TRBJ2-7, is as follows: SQTIHQWPATLVQPVGSPLSLECTVEGTSNPNLYWYRQAAGRGLQLLFYSVGIGQISSEVPQNLSASRPQDRQFILSSKKLLLSDSGFYLCAWRNTGTYEQYFGPGTRLTVT.

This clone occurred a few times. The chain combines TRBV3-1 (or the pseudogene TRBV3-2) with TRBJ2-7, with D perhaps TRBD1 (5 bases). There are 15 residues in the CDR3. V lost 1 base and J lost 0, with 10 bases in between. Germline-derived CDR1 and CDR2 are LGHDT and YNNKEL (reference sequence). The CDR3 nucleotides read TGTGCCAGCAGCCAAGTCCTAGGACACTCCTACGAGCAGTACTTC. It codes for CASSQVLGHSYEQYF.

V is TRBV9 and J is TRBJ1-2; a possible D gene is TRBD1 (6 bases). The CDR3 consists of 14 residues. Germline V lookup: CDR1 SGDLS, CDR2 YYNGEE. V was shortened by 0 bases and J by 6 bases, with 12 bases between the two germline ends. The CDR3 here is CASSVEGDSDGYTF. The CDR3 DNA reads TGTGCCAGCAGCGTAGAGGGGGATTCGGATGGCTACACCTTC.

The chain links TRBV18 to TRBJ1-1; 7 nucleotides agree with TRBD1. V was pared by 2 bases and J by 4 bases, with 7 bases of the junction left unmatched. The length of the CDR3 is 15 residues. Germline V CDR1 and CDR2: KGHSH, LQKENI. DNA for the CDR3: TGTGCCAGCTCACCAGGGGACAGAAAGAGCACTGAAGCTTTCTTT. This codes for CASSPGDRKSTEAFF.

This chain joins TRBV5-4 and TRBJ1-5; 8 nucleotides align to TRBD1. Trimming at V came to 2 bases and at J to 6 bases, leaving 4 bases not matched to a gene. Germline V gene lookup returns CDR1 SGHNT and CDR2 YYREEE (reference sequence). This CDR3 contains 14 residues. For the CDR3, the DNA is TGTGCCAGCAGCTTCCAGGGGGCAGCTCAGCCCCAGCATTTT. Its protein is CASSFQGAAQPQHF.

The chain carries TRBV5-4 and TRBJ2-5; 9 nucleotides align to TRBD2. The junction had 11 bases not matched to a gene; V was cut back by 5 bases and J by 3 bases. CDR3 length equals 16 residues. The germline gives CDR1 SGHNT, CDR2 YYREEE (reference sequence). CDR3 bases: TGTGCCAGCAGAAGGCGCGGGGGGGCCGTAGAAGAGACCCAGTACTTC. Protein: CASRRRGGAVEETQYF. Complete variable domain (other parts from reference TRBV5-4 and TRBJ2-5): ETGVTQSPTHLIKTRGQQVTLRCSSQSGHNTVSWYQQALGQGPQFIFQYYREEENGRGNFPPRFSGLQFPNYSSELNVNALELDDSALYLCASRRRGGAVEETQYFGPGTRLLVL.

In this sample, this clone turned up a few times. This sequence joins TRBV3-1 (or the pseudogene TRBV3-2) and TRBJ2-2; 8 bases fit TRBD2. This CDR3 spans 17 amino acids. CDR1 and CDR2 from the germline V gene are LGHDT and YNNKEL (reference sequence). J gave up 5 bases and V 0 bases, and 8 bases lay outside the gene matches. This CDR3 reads CASSQDGTRGGTGELFF. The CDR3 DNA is TGTGCCAGCAGCCAAGATGGGACTAGGGGGGGGACCGGGGAGCTGTTTTTT.

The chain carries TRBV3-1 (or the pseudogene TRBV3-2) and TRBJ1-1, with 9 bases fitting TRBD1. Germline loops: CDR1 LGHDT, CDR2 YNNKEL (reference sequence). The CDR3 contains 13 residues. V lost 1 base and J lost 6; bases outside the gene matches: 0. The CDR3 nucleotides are TGTGCCAGCAGCCAAGGGACAGGGGCTGAAGCTTTCTTT. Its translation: CASSQGTGAEAFF.

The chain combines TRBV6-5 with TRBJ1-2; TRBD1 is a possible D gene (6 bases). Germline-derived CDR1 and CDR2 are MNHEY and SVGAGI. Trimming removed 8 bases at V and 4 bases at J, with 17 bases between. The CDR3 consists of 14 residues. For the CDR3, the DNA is TGTGCCAGCGACTATTTACAGGGCGTCTATGGCTACACCTTC. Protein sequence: CASDYLQGVYGYTF.

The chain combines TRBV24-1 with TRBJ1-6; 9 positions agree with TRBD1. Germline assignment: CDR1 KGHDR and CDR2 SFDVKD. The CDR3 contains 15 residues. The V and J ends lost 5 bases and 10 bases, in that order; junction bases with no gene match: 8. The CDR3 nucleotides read TGTGCCACCAGTGTCTACAGGGGGCGCTTATCACCCCTCCACTTT. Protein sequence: CATSVYRGRLSPLHF.

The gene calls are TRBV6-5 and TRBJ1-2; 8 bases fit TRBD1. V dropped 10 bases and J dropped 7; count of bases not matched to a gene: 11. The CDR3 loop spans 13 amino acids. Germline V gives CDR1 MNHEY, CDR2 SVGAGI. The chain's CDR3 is CATTPQGVFGYTF. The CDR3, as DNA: TGTGCCACCACCCCACAGGGGGTCTTTGGCTACACCTTC.

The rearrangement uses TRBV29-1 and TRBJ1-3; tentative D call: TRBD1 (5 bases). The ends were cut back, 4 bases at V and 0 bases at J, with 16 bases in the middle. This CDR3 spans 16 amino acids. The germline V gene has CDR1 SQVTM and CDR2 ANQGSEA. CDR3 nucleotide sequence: TGCAGCGTTGCCGGGACCTCGGGAGCCTCTGGAAACACCATATATTTT. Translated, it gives CSVAGTSGASGNTIYF.

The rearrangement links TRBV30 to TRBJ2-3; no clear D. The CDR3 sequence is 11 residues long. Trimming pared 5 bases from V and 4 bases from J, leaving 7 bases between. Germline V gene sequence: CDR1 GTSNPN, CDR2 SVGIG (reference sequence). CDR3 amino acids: CAWGLSDTQYF. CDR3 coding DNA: TGTGCCTGGGGTCTATCAGATACGCAGTATTTT.

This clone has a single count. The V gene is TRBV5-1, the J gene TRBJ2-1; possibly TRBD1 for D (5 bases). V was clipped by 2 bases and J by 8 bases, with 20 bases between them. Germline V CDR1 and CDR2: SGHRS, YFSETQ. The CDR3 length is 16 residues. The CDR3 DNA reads TGCGCCAGCAGCTTTGGAGCCTCCTTGACAGCAGATGAGCAGTTCTTC. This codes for CASSFGASLTADEQFF.

CDR3 sequence (DNA): TGTGCCAGCAGCCCAGGGGCATATGGCTACACCTTC. Translating it yields CASSPGAYGYTF. The chain recombines TRBV28 with TRBJ1-2; maybe TRBD1 (6 bases). V shed 6 bases and J shed 5 bases, with 10 bases lying between them. The CDR3 contains 12 residues. The germline V gene encodes CDR1 MDHEN and CDR2 SYDVKM.

The CDR3 nucleotides are TGTGCCAGCAGCTTAAACGGGAGGGATACGCAGTATTTT. It translates to CASSLNGRDTQYF. The chain recombines TRBV11-3 with TRBJ2-3, with 7 bases that match TRBD2. This CDR3 spans 13 amino acids. In germline, CDR1 is SGHNT, CDR2 YENEEA. V was clipped by 2 bases and J by 6 bases; unmatched bases: 2.

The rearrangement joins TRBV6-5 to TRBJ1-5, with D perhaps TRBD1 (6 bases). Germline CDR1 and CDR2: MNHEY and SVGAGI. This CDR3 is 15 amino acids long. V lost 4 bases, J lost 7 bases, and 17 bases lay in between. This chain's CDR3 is CASSSGAKGDQPQHF. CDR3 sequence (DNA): TGTGCCAGCAGTTCCGGGGCAAAGGGGGACCAGCCCCAGCATTTT.